This is a list of T cell receptor beta chains from one sample in a study of T-cell memory formation after mild COVID-19. In TCRdb, the 5' RACE reads were re-called with MiXCR into one record per CDR3 protein. The data hold 430,000 or so distinct CDR3 sequences, with 20% to 30% observed a single time. Specimen: PBMCs or a T cell subset sorted from them (not recorded which). The receptor source for this set is an adult woman who had mild COVID-19 (a few samples of this study predate the infection). Cell type and time point are not known. Both conserved end residues are part of each CDR3. The D gene is left open where the match is weak. Only part of the rows carry a size: once, few, many, or a class if the clone is expanded.

V,D,J,length,size,DNA,CDR3
TRBV15,.,TRBJ2-5,16,.,TGTGCCACCAGCAGAGATGAGGGTCTAAATCAAGAGACCCAGTACTTC,CATSRDEGLNQETQYF
TRBV19,TRBD2,TRBJ2-7,15,.,TGTGCCAGTAGTATGGGTAGCGGGGAATCCTACGAGCAGTACTTC,CASSMGSGESYEQYF
TRBV10-3,.,TRBJ2-1,12,.,TGTGCCATCGGAGTAGAGGGAAGCGAGCAGTTCTTC,CAIGVEGSEQFF
TRBV25-1,TRBD1,TRBJ1-4,15,few,TGTGCCAGCAGTGAGGACAGGGGTAGGAATGAAAAACTGTTTTTT,CASSEDRGRNEKLFF
TRBV12-3/TRBV12-4,.,TRBJ1-1,11,.,TGTGCCAGCAGTTTTGGTAATGAAGCTTTCTTT,CASSFGNEAFF
TRBV20-1,.,TRBJ2-7,13,.,TGCAGTGCTAGAGGTATAGCGAGGGATGAGCAGTACTTC,CSARGIARDEQYF
TRBV7-3,TRBD1,TRBJ1-1,12,few,TGTGCCAGCAGCTTAGACAGGGGGAAAGCTTTCTTT,CASSLDRGKAFF
TRBV20-1,TRBD2,TRBJ2-7,15,.,TGCAGTGCTACAGCGCGGGAGGAGGGTTCGCGGTGGCAGTACTTC,CSATAREEGSRWQYF
TRBV12-3/TRBV12-4,.,TRBJ1-1,14,few,TGTGCCAGCAGACACTTCCGAGACGGAGCTGAAGCTTTCTTT,CASRHFRDGAEAFF
TRBV30,TRBD2,TRBJ2-2,14,few,TGTGCCTCGGAGAGGTGGGAGGGCCTCCCGGAGCTGTTTTTT,CASERWEGLPELFF
TRBV3-1,.,TRBJ2-7,15,.,TGTGCCAGCAGCCAAGCCGGGGTCGTCTCCTACGAGCAGTACTTC,CASSQAGVVSYEQYF
TRBV7-8,.,TRBJ2-7,14,.,TGTGCCAGCAGCTTTAGCGGCTCCTTCTACGAGCAGTACTTC,CASSFSGSFYEQYF
TRBV7-9,.,TRBJ2-2,15,.,TGTGCCAGCAGCTCGGCGCTAGGGAACACCGGGGAGCTGTTTTTT,CASSSALGNTGELFF
TRBV7-6,.,TRBJ2-7,15,.,TGTGCCAGCAGCTTAGGACCGGGGAAATATGGCGAGCAGTACTTC,CASSLGPGKYGEQYF
TRBV6-5,.,TRBJ1-1,14,.,TGTGCCAGCAGTTACTCGGGGGTCGACACTGAAGCTTTCTTT,CASSYSGVDTEAFF
TRBV5-5,TRBD2,TRBJ2-3,16,few,TGTGCCAGCAGCGGACCGGGGCGGGGGGGCTCGGATACGCAGTATTTT,CASSGPGRGGSDTQYF
TRBV6-6,.,TRBJ2-3,13,.,TGTGCCAGCAGTTACGCCCTCACAGATACGCAGTATTTT,CASSYALTDTQYF
TRBV6-1,TRBD2,TRBJ2-2,15,.,TGTGCCAGCGCATCTGGGGGGGGGAACACCGGGGAGCTGTTTTTT,CASASGGGNTGELFF
TRBV6-5,.,TRBJ1-2,15,.,TGTGCCAGCAGTTACTCGGCTTTGGAGGGATATGGCTACACCTTC,CASSYSALEGYGYTF
TRBV12-3/TRBV12-4,.,TRBJ2-3,15,.,TGTGCCAGCACCGGAGGGGCGGGAATCACAGATACGCAGTATTTT,CASTGGAGITDTQYF
TRBV2,TRBD1,TRBJ1-6,14,.,TGTGCCAGCAATCCCGGGACAGAGAATTCACCCCTCCACTTT,CASNPGTENSPLHF
TRBV18,TRBD2,TRBJ2-1,15,.,TGTGCCAGCATCCCCGGGACTAGCGGCTACAATGAGCAGTTCTTC,CASIPGTSGYNEQFF
TRBV20-1,TRBD2,TRBJ2-3,16,.,TGCAGTGCTAGACTCTCGCCAGCGGGAGGCGCAGATACGCAGTATTTT,CSARLSPAGGADTQYF
TRBV7-6,TRBD1,TRBJ2-7,17,.,TGTGCCAGCAGCTTAGGTGGGACAGGGTCGCCTCTCTACGAGCAGTACTTC,CASSLGGTGSPLYEQYF
TRBV4-1,.,TRBJ1-1,15,few,TGCGCCAGCAGCCAAGTCAGTCGGGTGAACACTGAAGCTTTCTTT,CASSQVSRVNTEAFF
TRBV6-2/TRBV6-3,.,TRBJ1-4,14,.,TGTGCCAGCGCTCAGGGGACGGCTAATGAAAAACTGTTTTTT,CASAQGTANEKLFF